This T cell receptor (beta chain) was documented in a study of identical twins. Broader study findings: Models predicted less out-of-frame TCR alpha sharing in monozygotic twins than was found.

Notes on this clonotype: As yet, its antigen is unknown.

V gave up 7 bases and J gave up 4 bases, with 13 bases separating them. CDR3 length equals 14 residues. Template switching supplied a universal primer site; unique molecular identifiers were carried on the cDNA. In TCRdb, the 5' RACE reads were re-called with MiXCR into one record per CDR3 protein. Of 1,800,000 or so distinct CDR3 sequences detected, around a third appear once; the ten largest clones hold approximately 0.25%. The receptor was isolated from a newborn girl in good health. The V gene is TRBV12-3 or TRBV12-4, the J gene TRBJ2-2; D might be TRBD2 (6 bases). The sample was cord blood. The CDR3 sequence is CASNYGGGTGELFF. CDR3 in DNA: TGTGCCAGCAACTACGGGGGAGGCACCGGGGAGCTGTTTTTT.